This is a list of T cell receptor beta chains from one sample in a study of T cell changes during pregnancy in multiple sclerosis. Clones were read by immunoSEQ multiplex PCR, and TCRdb kept only the in-frame ones, dropping some. Of roughly 36,000 clones in the sample, approximately 91% are singletons; the top ten hold approximately 4.6%. Sequenced here: peripheral blood, sampled in the second trimester of pregnancy. Source of these receptors: a female donor in good health, enrolled as a control in a pregnancy study. Both conserved end residues are part of each CDR3. Fields, in order: J gene, V gene, clone size, D gene, CDR3 DNA, CDR3 protein. The D gene is left open where the match is weak. Not every row has a clone size; where given, it reads once, few, many or a size class.

>TRBJ2-3|TRBV11-3|.|.
TGTGCCAGCAGCTTAGGGGGGCTGGGAGATACGCAGTATTTT
CASSLGGLGDTQYF
>TRBJ1-1|TRBV4-2|.|TRBD1
TGTGCCAGCAGCCAATTACAGGGGATGAACACTGAAGCTTTCTTT
CASSQLQGMNTEAFF
>TRBJ2-1|TRBV28|few|TRBD2
TGTGCCAGCAGTTCCACCGGGACTAGCCCTAGGAATGAGCAGTTCTTC
CASSSTGTSPRNEQFF
>TRBJ1-1|TRBV29-1|.|.
TGCAGCGTTGAAAGCGGCCTGAACACTGAAGCTTTCTTT
CSVESGLNTEAFF
>TRBJ2-5|TRBV11-3|.|.
TGTGCCAGCAGCCCCACTCCGGCCGGGGAGACCCAGTACTTC
CASSPTPAGETQYF
>TRBJ2-3|TRBV28|.|.
TGTGCCAGCAGTAGGCTCCAGCGTTTCACAGATACGCAGTATTTT
CASSRLQRFTDTQYF
>TRBJ1-4|TRBV7-2|once|TRBD1
TGTGCCAGCAGCTCCCGGACAGGGCTCGGTGAAAAACTGTTTTTT
CASSSRTGLGEKLFF
>TRBJ2-5|TRBV7-7|.|TRBD2
TGTGCTAGCAGCCAGGGACTAGCGGTATATGAGACCCAGTACTTC
CASSQGLAVYETQYF
>TRBJ1-1|TRBV6-6|.|.
TGTGCCAGCAGTTACTCAGAGGGGGAGAACACTGAAGCTTTCTTT
CASSYSEGENTEAFF
>TRBJ2-2|TRBV5-1|.|TRBD2
TGCGCCAGCAGAGGGACAGGGCAACTAGCGGGAGAGTCCGGGGAGCTGTTTTTT
CASRGTGQLAGESGELFF
>TRBJ1-2|TRBV6-5|.|.
TGTGCCAGCACCGTAGCGGGAGGGTCCTATGGCTACACCTTC
CASTVAGGSYGYTF
>TRBJ2-7|TRBV7-2|.|.
TGTGCCAGCAGCAAGCCTCAGGCAGGGCGCCACGAGCAGTACTTC
CASSKPQAGRHEQYF
>TRBJ2-2|TRBV18|.|TRBD2
TGTGCCAGCTCACCACCGGGACTAGCGGGAGGAGGGACCGGGGAGCTGTTTTTT
CASSPPGLAGGGTGELFF